These 26 T cell receptor beta chains originate from one sample sequenced in a study of identical twins. TCRdb re-derived calls from the 5' RACE reads in MiXCR, one entry per CDR3 protein. Of 1.5 million to 2 million distinct CDR3 sequences in the sample, under 35% were seen once. Sample: cord blood. The receptors were sampled from a newborn girl in good health.

This clonotype appeared many times. The rearrangement uses TRBV12-3 or TRBV12-4 and TRBJ1-2, with 7 bases matching TRBD1. This CDR3 comprises 14 residues. With V trimmed by 4 bases and J by 2 bases, 4 bases remained unmatched. CDR3 coding DNA: TGTGCCAGCAGTTCCCTGACAGGGAACTATGGCTACACCTTC. It codes for CASSSLTGNYGYTF.

DNA for the CDR3: TGTGCCAGCAGTCCGATACAGGGTCTTACATCGAATGAGCAGTACTTC. This encodes CASSPIQGLTSNEQYF. This chain connects TRBV27 to TRBJ2-1, with D tentatively TRBD1 (6 bases). The DNA end is more similar to TRBJ2-7, so the J call may be wrong. The germline gives CDR1 MNHEY, CDR2 SMNVEV (reference sequence). The CDR3 extends over 16 amino acids.

The rearrangement uses TRBV9 and TRBJ2-4; no definite D call. Trimming removed 1 base at V and 5 bases at J, with 4 bases between. The CDR3 consists of 12 residues. From germline, CDR1 is SGDLS and CDR2 YYNGEE. DNA for the CDR3: TGTGCCAGCAGCGTAAATGAAAACATTCAGTACTTC. This codes for CASSVNENIQYF. The whole variable domain, filled in from reference TRBV9 and TRBJ2-4, reads DSGVTQTPKHLITATGQRVTLRCSPRSGDLSVYWYQQSLDQGLQFLIQYYNGEERAKGNILERFSAQQFPDLHSELNLSSLELGDSALYFCASSVNENIQYFGAGTRLSVL.

J is TRBJ2-3 and V is TRBV10-3; D is tentatively TRBD1 or TRBD2 (5 bases each). V was cut by 7 bases and J by 1 base, with 18 bases left in between. The CDR3 runs to 16 residues. From germline, CDR1 is ENHRY and CDR2 SYGVKD. The CDR3 DNA sequence: TGTGCCATCACCCGGGGTGCTAGGGGTGGCACAGATACGCAGTATTTT. As protein: CAITRGARGGTDTQYF.

This chain links TRBV28 with TRBJ1-2; D gene ambiguous. V lost 8 bases, J lost 2 bases, and 12 bases lay in between. The CDR3 extends over 13 amino acids. The germline V gene has CDR1 MDHEN and CDR2 SYDVKM. The CDR3 sequence: CASRHPVNYGYTF. The CDR3 DNA follows: TGTGCCAGCCGTCACCCGGTGAACTATGGCTACACCTTC.

The chain recombines TRBV7-2 with TRBJ2-4; D tentatively fits TRBD1 or TRBD2 (5 bases each). The J call may be wrong; the DNA end is better matched by TRBJ2-5. This CDR3 has 15 amino acids. CDR1 is SGHTA, CDR2 FQGNSA, per germline. The DNA of the CDR3 is TGTGCCAGCAGCTTGGCCGGGGCAATCCAAGAGACCCAGTACTTC. It yields the protein CASSLAGAIQETQYF.

J is TRBJ2-4 and V is TRBV2; D may be TRBD1 (5 bases). The DNA end is more similar to TRBJ2-7, so the J call may be wrong. The CDR3 length is 14 residues. Germline CDR1 reads SNHLY; CDR2 reads FYNNEI. The CDR3 DNA is TGTGCCAGCAGTGCAGGGCCGTTTTCTCACGAGCAGTACTTC. Protein product: CASSAGPFSHEQYF.

This chain joins TRBV24-1 and TRBJ2-5; D is undetermined. The V end lost 9 bases, the J end lost 11 bases, and 18 bases lay between the germline ends. The CDR3 loop spans 12 amino acids. CDR1 is KGHDR, CDR2 SFDVKD, per germline. In nucleotides, the CDR3 is TGTGCCACCGCCTTGGATGGCGATGAGCAGTACTTC. Its translation is CATALDGDEQYF.

The chain is built from TRBV27 and TRBJ1-5; D remains unclear. Germline V gives CDR1 MNHEY, CDR2 SMNVEV (reference sequence). This CDR3 spans 14 amino acids. The V end lost 6 bases, the J end lost 0 bases, and 9 bases lay between the germline ends. CDR3: CASRDGNSNQPQHF. The CDR3 DNA reads as TGTGCCAGCAGGGACGGTAATAGCAATCAGCCCCAGCATTTT.

The chain combines TRBV19 with TRBJ1-4, with 7 nucleotides matching TRBD1. This CDR3 spans 16 amino acids. V gave up 3 bases and J gave up 8 bases; unmatched junction bases: 12. Germline V gene lookup returns CDR1 LNHDA and CDR2 SQIVND (reference sequence). In DNA, the CDR3 is TGTGCCAGTAGTATGGGTAGAGGGGGCCGACGAGAAAAACTGTTTTTT. This encodes CASSMGRGGRREKLFF.

This clonotype has just a few counts. V and J are TRBV28 and TRBJ2-3, with 13 bases that match TRBD2. Unmatched junction bases numbered 6, after V lost 3 bases and J lost 0 bases. The CDR3 has 18 residues. Per germline, CDR1 MDHEN and CDR2 SYDVKM. The CDR3 loop reads CASSFRTSGRASTDTQYF. The CDR3, as DNA: TGTGCCAGCAGTTTCAGGACTAGCGGGAGAGCTAGCACAGATACGCAGTATTTT.

CDR3 residues: CATSGSPGTGLSNTEAFF. CDR3 coding DNA: TGTGCCACCAGTGGTTCCCCCGGGACGGGACTGTCGAACACTGAAGCTTTCTTT. The rearrangement joins TRBV24-1 to TRBJ1-1, with D perhaps TRBD1 (5 bases). This CDR3 is 18 amino acids long. Germline-derived CDR1 and CDR2 are KGHDR and SFDVKD. V was cut by 5 bases and J by 1 base, with 22 bases left in between.

The rearrangement joins TRBV20-1 to TRBJ2-3; D is tentatively TRBD1 or TRBD2 (5 bases each). The CDR3 has 14 residues. Germline V gene data show CDR1 as DFQATT and CDR2 as SNEGSKA (reference sequence). V lost 3 bases and J lost 2, with 12 bases in between. CDR3 DNA: TGCAGTGCTAGTCGGGACGGAAACACAGATACGCAGTATTTT. As protein: CSASRDGNTDTQYF.

This clonotype was detected a few times. This chain connects TRBV20-1 to TRBJ2-1; D remains ambiguous. Trimming stripped 1 base from V and 0 bases from J, with 10 bases between. The CDR3 has 15 amino acids. The germline V gene has CDR1 DFQATT and CDR2 SNEGSKA (reference sequence). CDR3 nucleotide sequence: TGCAGTGCTAGAGTGGCTTGGGTCTCCTACAATGAGCAGTTCTTC. This translates into CSARVAWVSYNEQFF.

This clonotype has more than one count but fewer than ten. V is TRBV28 and J is TRBJ1-2, with 9 bases lining up with TRBD1. Germline V CDR1 and CDR2: MDHEN, SYDVKM. There are 13 residues in the CDR3. V lost 4 bases to trimming and J lost 8 bases; unmatched junction nucleotides: 5. Written as DNA, the CDR3 is TGTGCCAGCAGTTCGGGACAGGGTTGGGGCTACACCTTC. Translated, it gives CASSSGQGWGYTF.

As concerns this clonotype: One end of the junction fails to match germline, which may point to a read error. The chain couples TRBV7-7 to TRBJ2-3; D tentatively reads TRBD1 or TRBD2 (6 bases each). This CDR3 has 15 residues. Germline lookup yields CDR1 SSHAT and CDR2 FNYEAQ (reference sequence). CDR3 bases: TGTGCTAGCAGCTTTAGGGGGGCCCCCACGGATACGCAGTATTTT. Protein: CASSFRGAPTDTQYF.

The rearrangement links TRBV12-3 or TRBV12-4 to TRBJ2-1; 8 positions match TRBD2. V shed 3 bases and J 5 bases; nucleotides not matched to a gene: 12. This CDR3 is built from 17 residues. The CDR3 nucleotides are TGTGCCAGCAGTTTCAATCGCGGTCTAGCGGGCAACAATGAGCAGTTCTTC. This sequence encodes CASSFNRGLAGNNEQFF.

This chain connects TRBV4-1 to TRBJ2-5; 15 nucleotides align to TRBD2. Germline assignment: CDR1 MGHRA and CDR2 YSYEKL. After removal of 5 bases from V and 11 bases from J, the junction contained 12 bases not matched to a gene. This CDR3 is built from 16 residues. The CDR3 nucleotides read TGCGCCAGCAGCGTTGGACTAGCGGGGGGGAACTATGAGCAGTACTTC. It codes for CASSVGLAGGNYEQYF.

This clonotype was observed a handful of times. The chain joins TRBV4-1 to TRBJ1-2; D is unresolved. V lost 4 bases and J lost 3, with 9 bases in between. The germline V gene has CDR1 MGHRA and CDR2 YSYEKL. The CDR3 has 13 residues. This CDR3 is CASSPFRDYGYTF. DNA of the CDR3: TGCGCCAGCAGCCCCTTTAGGGACTATGGCTACACCTTC.

The chain employs TRBV7-8 and TRBJ1-2; possibly TRBD1 for D (6 bases). Germline V gene lookup returns CDR1 SGHVS and CDR2 FQNEAQ. V was clipped by 5 bases and J by 4 bases, with 17 bases between them. The CDR3 length is 15 residues. CDR3 in DNA: TGTGCCAGCAGCGCGCGGACAGCGAGACGCTATGGCTACACCTTC. This codes for CASSARTARRYGYTF.

Here the CDR3 DNA reads TGTGCCATCAGTATCGGGGGGCAAGAGACCCAGTACTTC. Its translation: CAISIGGQETQYF. This chain uses TRBV10-3 with TRBJ2-5; 7 positions agree with TRBD2. Trimming removed 5 bases from V and 2 bases from J; junction bases left unmatched: 2. This CDR3 spans 13 amino acids. Germline values: CDR1 ENHRY, CDR2 SYGVKD.

A single count supports this clonotype. The rearrangement joins TRBV12-5 to TRBJ2-1; TRBD2 agrees at 9 bases. This CDR3 region has 17 residues. V gave up 2 bases and J gave up 4 bases; unmatched junction bases: 9. Looked up from germline, CDR1 is LGHNT and CDR2 is FRNRAP. The CDR3 DNA is TGTGCTAGTGGTTTGAAATCCATAGCGGGAGCTTACAATGAGCAGTTCTTC. This translates into CASGLKSIAGAYNEQFF.

The CDR3 nucleotides are TGTGCCAGCAGCCTAGGACTAGTGGGAGGGCACACAGATACGCAGTATTTT. Translated: CASSLGLVGGHTDTQYF. The J gene is TRBJ2-3, the V gene TRBV7-9; 7 bases are a match to TRBD2. V lost 5 bases, J lost 2 bases, and 13 bases stayed unmatched. Germline CDR1 is SEHNR and CDR2 is FQNEAQ (reference sequence). This CDR3 region has 17 residues.

This clonotype was observed a handful of times. The chain joins TRBV5-1 to TRBJ2-7; D might be TRBD1 (6 bases). The V end was cut by 2 bases, the J end by 4 bases, with 13 bases between. The CDR3 length is 14 residues. Germline lookup yields CDR1 SGHRS and CDR2 YFSETQ. The chain's CDR3 is CASSFLWTEYEQYF. In DNA, the CDR3 is TGCGCCAGCAGCTTCCTATGGACAGAATACGAGCAGTACTTC.

There are a few counts of this clonotype. The chain is built from TRBV9 and TRBJ2-1; D might be TRBD1 (5 bases). The J call may not be correct, given that the DNA end is closer to TRBJ2-7. The CDR3 extends over 14 amino acids. CDR1 SGDLS and CDR2 YYNGEE come from the germline V gene. The CDR3 reads CASSSTYPRDEQYF. The CDR3 coding sequence is TGTGCCAGCAGCTCCACATACCCCAGGGATGAGCAGTACTTC.

This clonotype was seen only a few times. The chain combines TRBV29-1 with TRBJ1-2; 8 bases agree with TRBD1. The junction had 4 bases not matched to a gene; V was cut back by 7 bases and J by 6 bases. The germline CDR1 and CDR2 sequences are SQVTM and ANQGSEA. This CDR3 is 11 amino acids long. CDR3 region: CSAGTGHGYTF. CDR3 in DNA: TGCAGCGCCGGGACAGGCCATGGCTACACCTTC.